This is a list of T cell receptor beta chains from one sample in a study of shared clonotypes between healthy human individuals. Profiled with immunoSEQ multiplex PCR; TCRdb holds only in-frame clones, not every one. The table lists over a million clones, about 98% of them singletons. Specimen: naive CD4+ T cells sorted from blood. The receptors were sampled from a man aged 25 to 40 in good health. The CDR3 runs from the conserved cysteine through the conserved F or W. D genes are given only for firm matches.

NA | TRBV4-3 | CASSQGWRNTGELFF
TRBD1 | TRBV19 | CASRSQGSNTRRTYGYTF
NA | TRBV6-5 | CASSRQTGYTF
NA | TRBV18 | CASSPPNSRFGTDTQYF
TRBD1 | TRBV7-9 | CASSLTGITEAFF
TRBD2 | TRBV14 | CASSPTSGSGNEQFF
NA | TRBV9 | CASSPSLAASSYEQYF
TRBD1 | TRBV7-9 | CASSPPRLKRTGTEAFF
NA | TRBV10-2 | CASSEFGSGSYEQYF
TRBD1 | TRBV19 | CASSIVTGGWQYF
NA | TRBV5-6 | CASSYLGGYEQYF
NA | TRBV5-4 | CASSFETSRATRGYTF
NA | TRBV19 | CASSMVGTSWETDTQYF
NA | TRBV11-3 | CASSLSAGAYQPQHF
NA | TRBV18 | CASSLQRAAQGQPQHF
NA | TRBV2 | CASSSQAKSYEQYF